Listed below are T cell receptor beta chains from one sample, sequenced in a study of vaccination and CD4 T cells after COVID-19. The antigens these receptors bind are not known. TCRdb re-derived calls from the PCR reads in MiXCR, one entry per CDR3 protein. The table has some 17,000 distinct CDR3 sequences, around two fifths seen once. The sequenced sample consisted of CD4+ T cells from blood, cultured in vitro. These receptors came from a human donor who had recovered from COVID-19. Each CDR3 is given with its conserved first and last residue. The D gene is left open where the match is weak. Expanded clones are given a class, and other clones once, few, many or no size at all.

V gene	clone size	CDR3 length	J gene	D gene	CDR3 DNA	CDR3 protein
TRBV6-2/TRBV6-3	few	14	TRBJ1-1	-	TGTGCCAGCAGTTACGTAGGGGGGAATACTGAAGCTTTCTTT	CASSYVGGNTEAFF
TRBV5-1	few	15	TRBJ2-1	TRBD1	TGCGCCAGCAGCTCACTCCAGGGGGCCCCCAATGAGCAGTTCTTC	CASSSLQGAPNEQFF
TRBV2	few	13	TRBJ1-6	-	TGTGCCAGCTTACAGGGATTGGGCTCACCCCTCCACTTT	CASLQGLGSPLHF
TRBV6-2/TRBV6-3	few	15	TRBJ1-1	-	TGTGCCAGCGGACCCTTAGTCGCACAGAACACTGAAGCTTTCTTT	CASGPLVAQNTEAFF
TRBV10-1	-	14	TRBJ2-5	TRBD1	TGCGCCAGCAGCCGGGACAGGGGTGGAAAGACCCAGTACTTC	CASSRDRGGKTQYF
TRBV28	-	14	TRBJ2-7	TRBD1	TGTGCCAGCAGTTTAGGGGACAGGAAGGGCGAGCAGTACTTC	CASSLGDRKGEQYF
TRBV7-8	-	15	TRBJ1-5	TRBD1	TGTGCCAGCAGCTTTGACAGGGCCGCCAATCAGCCCCAGCATTTT	CASSFDRAANQPQHF
TRBV20-1	few	13	TRBJ2-5	-	TGCAGTGCGCGAGAAACAGGATTAGGGACCCAGTACTTC	CSARETGLGTQYF
TRBV7-2	-	16	TRBJ2-6	-	TGTGCCAGCAGCTTAGGTCCGGGGGCTGGGGCCAACGTCCTGACTTTC	CASSLGPGAGANVLTF
TRBV6-5	few	15	TRBJ2-7	-	TGTGCCAGCAGTTACCGTACTAGGGGCTCCTACGAGCAGTACTTC	CASSYRTRGSYEQYF
TRBV7-8	-	14	TRBJ2-3	-	TGTGCCAGCAGGGAGGAGGCGGGTGGGTTTACGCAGTATTTT	CASREEAGGFTQYF
TRBV4-3	-	18	TRBJ2-1	-	TGCGCCAGCAGCCAAGATTCCTGGGGCCCAACCTCCTACAATGAGCAGTTCTTC	CASSQDSWGPTSYNEQFF
TRBV2	few	13	TRBJ2-5	-	TGTGCCAGCAGGTGGATACTCCAAGAGACCCAGTACTTC	CASRWILQETQYF